Shown below are 24 T cell receptor beta chains from a single sample sequenced in a study of T cell responses to AZD1222 COVID-19 vaccine. TCRdb's copy holds only in-frame clones and misses some; the assay was immunoSEQ multiplex PCR. The sample contains about 130,000 clones, approximately 83% of which appear only once. The sample here was peripheral blood, taken on day 0 of AZD1222 vaccination. The receptors were gathered from an adult in good health.

This sequence joins TRBV5-7 and TRBJ2-1; 10 bases agree with TRBD2. TRBV5-7 is an ORF; its function is uncertain. The ends lost 0 bases at V and 7 bases at J; junction bases unmatched: 4. The CDR3 has 15 residues. CDR3: CASSLEGLAKNEQFF. The CDR3 bases are TGTGCCAGCAGCTTGGAGGGACTAGCGAAGAATGAGCAGTTCTTC.

The chain employs TRBV7-3 and TRBJ2-3; D tentatively reads TRBD1 or TRBD2 (7 bases each). This CDR3 region has 15 residues. From germline, CDR1 is SGHTA and CDR2 FQGTGA. V gave up 5 bases and J gave up 1 base, with 13 bases separating them. The CDR3 is CASSRQGGGTDTQYF. CDR3 nucleotides: TGTGCCAGCAGCCGACAGGGAGGGGGCACAGATACGCAGTATTTT.

This clone was seen just once. This rearrangement joins TRBV4-2 to TRBJ2-7, with TRBD2 identical over 7 bases. The CDR3 contains 15 residues. CDR1 LGHNA and CDR2 YNFKEQ come from the germline V gene. V lost 1 base, J lost 3 bases, and 6 bases stayed unmatched. The CDR3 protein is CASSQAWDYRYEQYF. The CDR3 DNA sequence: TGTGCCAGCAGCCAAGCCTGGGACTACCGCTACGAGCAGTACTTC.

The rearrangement links TRBV7-2 to TRBJ2-2; TRBD2 might be the D (5 bases). The CDR3 runs to 13 residues. The V and J ends lost 2 bases and 5 bases respectively, with 6 bases between them. The germline V gene encodes CDR1 SGHTA and CDR2 FQGNSA. The CDR3 region is CASSLSGTGELFF. Written as DNA, the CDR3 is TGTGCCAGCAGCTTATCGGGAACCGGGGAGCTGTTTTTT.

This clone has only a few counts. This CDR3 reads CSVEAQHQETQYF. DNA for the CDR3: TGCAGCGTTGAAGCACAGCATCAAGAGACCCAGTACTTC. V and J are TRBV29-1 and TRBJ2-5; D remains unclear. CDR1 and CDR2 (germline): SQVTM, ANQGSEA. V lost 1 base and J 2 bases, leaving 8 bases between the germline ends. This CDR3 is built from 13 residues. Supplemented by reference TRBV29-1 and TRBJ2-5, the full variable domain reads SAVISQKPSRDICQRGTSLTIQCQVDSQVTMMFWYRQQPGQSLTLIATANQGSEATYESGFVIDKFPISRPNLTFSTLTVSNMSPEDSSIYLCSVEAQHQETQYFGPGTRLLVL.

The V call is TRBV5-4, the J call TRBJ1-2; D perhaps matches TRBD1 (6 bases). Germline V gives CDR1 SGHNT, CDR2 YYREEE (reference sequence). Trimming removed 4 bases from V and 7 bases from J, with 26 bases in between. CDR3 length equals 17 residues. The CDR3 nucleotides are TGTGCCAGCAGCGGGGGGGGGCCCTATCGATCCAAGAGTGGCTACACCTTC. It encodes CASSGGGPYRSKSGYTF.

This clone was seen only a few times. CDR3 bases: TGTGCCAGCAGCCAAGATCCGTGGGACAGGGACCACGAGGAGCTGTTTTTT. Protein sequence: CASSQDPWDRDHEELFF. The chain links TRBV14 to TRBJ2-2; 9 nucleotides match TRBD1. With V trimmed by 0 bases and J by 10 bases, 12 bases remained unmatched. Per germline, CDR1 SGHDN and CDR2 FVKESK. CDR3 length: 17 amino acids.

CDR3 sequence (DNA): TGTGCCAGCAGCCAAGCCCGGACGGCGCAGGGAAACACCATATATTTT. Translated: CASSQARTAQGNTIYF. The V call is TRBV3-1 (or the pseudogene TRBV3-2), the J call TRBJ1-3; D is unresolved. This CDR3 contains 16 residues. Germline V gene data show CDR1 as LGHDT and CDR2 as YNNKEL (reference sequence). V lost 1 base to trimming and J lost 4 bases, with 14 bases between them.

This chain uses TRBV4-1 with TRBJ1-5; D ambiguous. The CDR3 is made up of 19 amino acids. V dropped 3 bases and J dropped 4 bases, with 25 bases sitting between them. Looked up from germline, CDR1 is MGHRA and CDR2 is YSYEKL. The CDR3 is CASSHPLGREGIGNQPQHF. In DNA, the CDR3 is TGCGCCAGCAGCCATCCTTTAGGCCGAGAGGGCATTGGGAATCAGCCCCAGCATTTT.

This clone was detected a few times. This chain uses TRBV9 with TRBJ2-3; 7 nucleotides align to TRBD2. The CDR3 runs to 20 residues. Germline trimming cut 4 bases from V and 4 bases from J; bases unmatched to any gene: 24. Germline V gene data show CDR1 as SGDLS and CDR2 as YYNGEE. CDR3: CASSLSFRTRQPSSPDTQYF. The DNA for the CDR3 is TGTGCCAGCAGCCTAAGCTTCAGGACTAGACAACCTTCCTCTCCAGATACGCAGTATTTT.

This chain uses TRBV30 with TRBJ1-4; unclear D gene. V dropped 8 bases and J dropped 8 bases, with 21 bases sitting between them. Per germline, CDR1 GTSNPN and CDR2 SVGIG (reference sequence). The CDR3 loop spans 14 amino acids. This chain's CDR3 is CARSNTNLGEKLFF. DNA for the CDR3: TGTGCCCGAAGCAACACCAACCTGGGGGAAAAACTGTTTTTT.

This clone appeared a few times. The gene calls are TRBV5-8 and TRBJ1-5; D is unclear. The V end was cut by 1 base, the J end by 0 bases, with 11 bases between. The V gene's germline CDR1 is SGHTS and CDR2 YDEGEE. There are 16 residues in the CDR3. The CDR3 spells CASSLLQFYSNQPQHF. CDR3 nucleotides: TGTGCCAGCAGCTTGTTACAGTTTTATAGCAATCAGCCCCAGCATTTT.

This clone was found once. The chain uses TRBV6-5 and TRBJ1-1; TRBD1 agrees at 9 bases. Trimming cost V 6 bases and J 5 bases; bases outside gene matches: 4. Germline V CDR1 and CDR2: MNHEY, SVGAGI. The CDR3 consists of 13 residues. CDR3 amino acids: CASRGTGKTEAFF. The CDR3 nucleotides are TGTGCCAGCAGAGGGACAGGGAAAACTGAAGCTTTCTTT.

The DNA for the CDR3 is TGTGCCAGCAGTTACTTCGGGACCAGGGCCGATACGCAGTATTTT. It translates to CASSYFGTRADTQYF. The V gene is TRBV6-5, the J gene TRBJ2-3; D might be TRBD1 or TRBD2, each matching 5 bases. Germline V gives CDR1 MNHEY, CDR2 SVGAGI. V was clipped by 1 base and J by 6 bases, with 14 bases between them. The CDR3 is made up of 15 amino acids.

The chain recombines TRBV11-3 with TRBJ1-2, with D hard to call. The CDR3 covers 15 residues. Looked up from germline, CDR1 is SGHNT and CDR2 is YENEEA. V lost 4 bases to trimming and J lost 3 bases, with 15 bases between them. CDR3 loop: CASSSRMTEDYGYTF. The CDR3 DNA sequence: TGTGCCAGCAGCTCACGAATGACGGAAGACTATGGCTACACCTTC.

The rearrangement uses TRBV6-6 and TRBJ2-7; D is uncertain. This CDR3 spans 13 amino acids. Between the trimmed V and J ends, which lost 3 bases and 3 bases, there was a span of 9 bases. Germline CDR1 MNHNY, CDR2 SVGAGI (reference sequence). Here the CDR3 reads CASSYDGNYEQYF. DNA for the CDR3: TGTGCCAGCAGTTATGACGGAAACTACGAGCAGTACTTC.

The chain is built from TRBV7-9 and TRBJ1-2; D perhaps matches TRBD1 (6 bases). The CDR3 runs to 15 residues. Trimming cost V 2 bases and J 4 bases, with 14 bases left between them. CDR1 is SEHNR and CDR2 is FQNEAQ in the germline V gene (reference sequence). The CDR3 bases are TGTGCCAGCAGCTTAATGGCCAGGGGCGCCTATGGCTACACCTTC. Residues: CASSLMARGAYGYTF.

CDR3 loop: CASSLVKTDWQGGNTEAFF. In DNA, the CDR3 is TGTGCCAGCAGCTTGGTTAAAACGGATTGGCAGGGGGGAAACACTGAAGCTTTCTTT. V is TRBV5-6 and J is TRBJ1-1, with 7 positions matching TRBD1. The germline CDR1 and CDR2 sequences are SGHDT and YYEEEE. The CDR3 is 19 residues long. The V gene end was trimmed by 0 bases and the J gene end by 2 bases; junction bases not matched to a gene: 16.

The chain uses TRBV5-6 and TRBJ1-4; the D gene is possibly TRBD1 (6 bases). V gave up 4 bases and J gave up 10 bases, with 14 bases separating them. The CDR3 extends over 13 amino acids. Germline V gene data show CDR1 as SGHDT and CDR2 as YYEEEE. The CDR3 loop is CASSRIQGGKLFF. DNA of the CDR3: TGTGCCAGCAGCAGAATACAGGGAGGAAAACTGTTTTTT.

The chain carries TRBV28 and TRBJ2-7; D not resolved. The CDR3 runs to 13 residues. Per germline, CDR1 MDHEN and CDR2 SYDVKM. Trimming shortened V by 4 bases and J by 2 bases, and 9 bases separated the two germline ends. CDR3 nucleotide sequence: TGTGCCAGCAGTTCCGTTGATACCTACGAGCAGTACTTC. Protein product: CASSSVDTYEQYF.

This clone was seen once. This chain joins TRBV29-1 and TRBJ2-3; D not certain. The CDR3 is 13 amino acids. V was trimmed by 4 bases and J by 2 bases, leaving 10 bases between them. CDR1 SQVTM and CDR2 ANQGSEA come from the germline V gene. The CDR3 DNA is TGCAGCGTTGCAACCTTCTACACAGATACGCAGTATTTT. As protein: CSVATFYTDTQYF.

This clone was recorded a few times. Written as DNA, the CDR3 is TGTGCCAGCAGTTCTATCACAGATACGCAGTATTTT. Translated: CASSSITDTQYF. The chain uses TRBV12-3 or TRBV12-4 and TRBJ2-3, with D uncertain. V was shortened by 4 bases and J by 2 bases, with 4 bases between the two germline ends. CDR3 length: 12 residues.

The chain combines TRBV18 with TRBJ1-1; a weak D match, TRBD1 (5 bases). This CDR3 is 14 amino acids long. CDR1 and CDR2 from the germline V gene are KGHSH and LQKENI. Trimming stripped 4 bases from V and 1 base from J, with 10 bases between. CDR3 sequence: CASSLDSRNTEAFF. The CDR3 region has the DNA TGTGCCAGCTCACTTGACAGCCGGAACACTGAAGCTTTCTTT. Supplemented by reference TRBV18 and TRBJ1-1, the full variable domain reads NAGVMQNPRHLVRRRGQEARLRCSPMKGHSHVYWYRQLPEEGLKFMVYLQKENIIDESGMPKERFSAEFPKEGPSILRIQQVVRGDSAAYFCASSLDSRNTEAFFGQGTRLTVV.

This sequence joins TRBV6-5 and TRBJ2-5; weak D call: TRBD2 (5 bases). The V gene's germline CDR1 is MNHEY and CDR2 SVGAGI. With 5 bases removed from V and 0 bases from J, the gap between germline ends came to 7 bases. CDR3 length: 13 residues. Here the CDR3 reads CASSRTYQETQYF. The CDR3 DNA follows: TGTGCCAGCAGTAGGACTTACCAAGAGACCCAGTACTTC.